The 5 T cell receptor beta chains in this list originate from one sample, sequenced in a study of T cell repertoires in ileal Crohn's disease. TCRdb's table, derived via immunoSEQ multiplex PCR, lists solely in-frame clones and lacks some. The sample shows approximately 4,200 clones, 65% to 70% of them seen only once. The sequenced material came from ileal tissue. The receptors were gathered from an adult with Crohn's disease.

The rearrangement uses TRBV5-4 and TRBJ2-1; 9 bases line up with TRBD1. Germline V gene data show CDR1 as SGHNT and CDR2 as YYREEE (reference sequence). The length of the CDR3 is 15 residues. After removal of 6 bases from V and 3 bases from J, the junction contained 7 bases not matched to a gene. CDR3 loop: CASTRLDRGYNEQFF. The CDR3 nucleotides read TGTGCCAGCACCCGTCTGGACAGGGGCTACAATGAGCAGTTCTTC.

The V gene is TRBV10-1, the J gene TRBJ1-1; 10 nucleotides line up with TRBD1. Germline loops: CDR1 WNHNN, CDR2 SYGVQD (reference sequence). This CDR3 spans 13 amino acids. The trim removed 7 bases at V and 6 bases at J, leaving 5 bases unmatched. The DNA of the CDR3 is TGCGCCAGCAAAGGGACAGGGGAGGCTGAAGCTTTCTTT. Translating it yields CASKGTGEAEAFF.

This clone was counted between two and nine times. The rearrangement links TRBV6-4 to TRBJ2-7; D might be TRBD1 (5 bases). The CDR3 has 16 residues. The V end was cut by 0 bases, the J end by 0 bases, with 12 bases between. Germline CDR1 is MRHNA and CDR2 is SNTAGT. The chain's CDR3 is CASSDSSGRRSYEQYF. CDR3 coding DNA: TGTGCCAGCAGTGACTCTTCAGGGCGTCGCTCCTACGAGCAGTACTTC.

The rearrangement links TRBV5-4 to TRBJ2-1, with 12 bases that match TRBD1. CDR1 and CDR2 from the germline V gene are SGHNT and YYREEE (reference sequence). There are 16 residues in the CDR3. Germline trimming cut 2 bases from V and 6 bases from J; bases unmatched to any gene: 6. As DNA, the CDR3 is TGTGCCAGCAGCTTCCTAGGGACAGGGGGCTTCAATGAGCAGTTCTTC. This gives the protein CASSFLGTGGFNEQFF.

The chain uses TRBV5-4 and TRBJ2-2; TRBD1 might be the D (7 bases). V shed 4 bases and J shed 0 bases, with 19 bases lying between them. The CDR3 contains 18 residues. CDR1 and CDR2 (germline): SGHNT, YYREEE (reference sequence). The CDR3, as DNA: TGTGCCAGCAGCCCGAAGTCTCAGGGGGGTACGAACACCGGGGAGCTGTTTTTT. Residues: CASSPKSQGGTNTGELFF.